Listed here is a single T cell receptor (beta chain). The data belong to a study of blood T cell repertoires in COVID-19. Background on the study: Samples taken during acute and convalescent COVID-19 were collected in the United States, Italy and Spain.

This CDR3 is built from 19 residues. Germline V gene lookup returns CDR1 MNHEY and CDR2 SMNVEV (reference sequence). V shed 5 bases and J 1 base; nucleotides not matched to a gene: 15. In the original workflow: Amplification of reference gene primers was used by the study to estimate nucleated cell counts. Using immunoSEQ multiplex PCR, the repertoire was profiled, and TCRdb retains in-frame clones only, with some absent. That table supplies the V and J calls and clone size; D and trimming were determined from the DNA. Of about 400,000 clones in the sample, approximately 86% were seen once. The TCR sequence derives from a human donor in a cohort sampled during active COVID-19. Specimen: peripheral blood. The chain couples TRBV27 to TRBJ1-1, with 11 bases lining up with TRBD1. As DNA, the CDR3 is TGTGCCAGCAGTAAAAATGCCGGGACAGGGGGTAGGACGAACACTGAAGCTTTCTTT. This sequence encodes CASSKNAGTGGRTNTEAFF.